The 17 T cell receptor beta chains listed next were all sequenced from one sample in a study of control samples from healthy donors and cancer patients. Only in-frame clones appear in the TCRdb table, and some are missing; sequencing was by immunoSEQ multiplex PCR. Found here are 85,000 to 95,000 clones, roughly four fifths of them singletons; the top ten hold approximately 9.8%. What was sequenced was blood. Every receptor here comes from an older woman in good health.

A few counts support this clone. The chain employs TRBV7-9 and TRBJ2-2; TRBD2 agrees at 12 bases. The ends lost 4 bases at V and 4 bases at J; junction bases unmatched: 1. Germline CDR1 reads SEHNR; CDR2 reads FQNEAQ (reference sequence). The CDR3 extends over 15 amino acids. CDR3 coding DNA: TGTGCCAGCAGCTCGGGACTAGCGGGCACCGGGGAGCTGTTTTTT. Protein: CASSSGLAGTGELFF.

This clone was detected only a few times. This chain uses TRBV4-1 with TRBJ2-5; weak D call: TRBD2 (7 bases). The germline CDR1 and CDR2 sequences are MGHRA and YSYEKL. Trimming shortened V by 1 base and J by 5 bases, and 20 bases separated the two germline ends. This CDR3 spans 17 amino acids. The CDR3 sequence: CASSQGGLGLVFETQYF. In DNA form, the CDR3 reads TGCGCCAGCAGCCAAGGGGGGCTCGGACTAGTCTTTGAGACCCAGTACTTC.

The chain employs TRBV11-2 and TRBJ2-3; D unclear. Trimming took 5 bases from V and 0 from J, leaving 12 bases between them. CDR1 and CDR2 from the germline V gene are SGHAT and FQNNGV. The CDR3 runs to 15 residues. The CDR3 bases are TGTGCCAGCAGCCCCATACGGTCTAGCACAGATACGCAGTATTTT. Its translation is CASSPIRSSTDTQYF.

The chain joins TRBV9 to TRBJ1-1; no clear D. In germline, CDR1 is SGDLS, CDR2 YYNGEE. The CDR3 totals 12 residues. The V end was cut by 4 bases, the J end by 7 bases, with 11 bases between. CDR3 sequence reads: CASSRNGIEAFF. CDR3 bases: TGTGCCAGCAGCAGGAATGGGATTGAAGCTTTCTTT.

This CDR3 reads CASSQAGGVFEKLFF. CDR3 coding DNA: TGTGCCAGCAGCCAAGCAGGGGGCGTATTTGAAAAACTGTTTTTT. The chain employs TRBV3-1 (or the pseudogene TRBV3-2) and TRBJ1-4; 8 bases map to TRBD1. This CDR3 has 15 residues. The V gene end was trimmed by 1 base and the J gene end by 7 bases; junction bases not matched to a gene: 5. Germline loops: CDR1 LGHDT, CDR2 YNNKEL (reference sequence).

This chain uses TRBV3-1 (or the pseudogene TRBV3-2) with TRBJ2-3; 7 bases align to TRBD2. The CDR3 length is 16 residues. V dropped 6 bases and J dropped 3; count of bases not matched to a gene: 12. The germline V gene has CDR1 LGHDT and CDR2 YNNKEL (reference sequence). In DNA form, the CDR3 reads TGTGCCAGCAGTCTCGCGGGCATACTAGCGACAGATACGCAGTATTTT. This gives the protein CASSLAGILATDTQYF.

The chain combines TRBV6-6 with TRBJ1-2; no clear D. Trimming removed 6 bases from V and 2 bases from J, with 19 bases in between. The germline gives CDR1 MNHNY, CDR2 SVGAGI (reference sequence). The CDR3 has 16 residues. CDR3 sequence reads: CASSKVTGLSNYGYTF. The DNA for the CDR3 is TGTGCCAGCAGCAAAGTAACCGGGCTATCAAACTATGGCTACACCTTC.

This chain links TRBV6-5 with TRBJ1-3; possibly TRBD1 for D (5 bases). CDR1 and CDR2 from the germline V gene are MNHEY and SVGAGI. This CDR3 has 14 amino acids. The V end was cut by 6 bases, the J end by 10 bases, with 19 bases between. In nucleotides, the CDR3 is TGTGCCAGCAGGGGGGGACGCCGGGTTGGGACCATATATTTT. Residues: CASRGGRRVGTIYF.

J is TRBJ1-1 and V is TRBV19; D gene uncertain. CDR1 is LNHDA and CDR2 is SQIVND in the germline V gene (reference sequence). Trimming left V 5 bases short and J 1 base short, with 5 bases between. CDR3 length equals 12 residues. CDR3 nucleotide sequence: TGTGCCAGTAGTTACGAGAACACTGAAGCTTTCTTT. Translated, it gives CASSYENTEAFF. Supplemented by reference TRBV19 and TRBJ1-1, the full variable domain reads DGGITQSPKYLFRKEGQNVTLSCEQNLNHDAMYWYRQDPGQGLRLIYYSQIVNDFQKGDIAEGYSVSREKKESFPLTVTSAQKNPTAFYLCASSYENTEAFFGQGTRLTVV.

V usage is TRBV6-5 and J usage is TRBJ2-7, with 7 nucleotides matching TRBD1. Germline V gene lookup returns CDR1 MNHEY and CDR2 SVGAGI. There are 14 residues in the CDR3. The junction had 5 bases not matched to a gene; V was cut back by 6 bases and J by 0 bases. CDR3 sequence (DNA): TGTGCCAGCAGGGGGGACAGTTCCTCCTACGAGCAGTACTTC. Protein sequence: CASRGDSSSYEQYF.

CDR3 sequence reads: CASTPGPSYTDTQYF. For the CDR3, the DNA is TGTGCCAGCACACCGGGACCCTCGTACACAGATACGCAGTATTTT. The chain carries TRBV6-7 and TRBJ2-3, with D perhaps matching TRBD1 or TRBD2 (5 bases each). TRBV6-7 is reported as an ORF; its role is uncertain. Trimming shortened V by 7 bases and J by 2 bases, and 16 bases separated the two germline ends. The CDR3 extends over 15 amino acids.

This clone was observed once. The V gene is TRBV19, the J gene TRBJ1-4; D perhaps matches TRBD1 (5 bases). Looked up from germline, CDR1 is LNHDA and CDR2 is SQIVND (reference sequence). Trimming shortened V by 6 bases and J by 8 bases, and 19 bases separated the two germline ends. The CDR3 runs to 15 residues. In nucleotides, the CDR3 is TGTGCCAGTAGGGCCACAGGCTACGGGGAAGAAAAACTGTTTTTT. This sequence encodes CASRATGYGEEKLFF.

V gene TRBV5-1 combines with J gene TRBJ1-6; tentative D call: TRBD1 (5 bases). Trimming stripped 4 bases from V and 7 bases from J, with 12 bases between. Germline assignment: CDR1 SGHRS and CDR2 YFSETQ. The CDR3 loop spans 14 amino acids. The CDR3 DNA reads as TGCGCCAGCAGCCCTAAAGGGGTGAATTCACCCCTCCACTTT. It encodes CASSPKGVNSPLHF.

The chain uses TRBV3-1 (or the pseudogene TRBV3-2) and TRBJ1-2; no firm D call. The CDR3 contains 13 residues. In germline, CDR1 is LGHDT, CDR2 YNNKEL (reference sequence). The ends were cut back, 0 bases at V and 5 bases at J, with 7 bases in the middle. CDR3: CASSQENLYGYTF. DNA of the CDR3: TGTGCCAGCAGCCAAGAAAATTTGTATGGCTACACCTTC.

This clone showed up just once. The V call is TRBV27, the J call TRBJ2-1, with 8 bases identical to TRBD1. CDR1 and CDR2 from the germline V gene are MNHEY and SMNVEV (reference sequence). The CDR3 contains 16 residues. J was trimmed by 5 bases and V by 8 bases; bases with no gene match: 14. The CDR3 here is CASDHPGDRGNNEQFF. CDR3 nucleotides: TGTGCCAGCGACCACCCCGGCGACAGGGGTAACAATGAGCAGTTCTTC.

CDR3 bases: TGTGCCAGCAGCCCGGGGACACCCTACGAGCAGTACTTC. It yields the protein CASSPGTPYEQYF. This chain joins TRBV7-9 and TRBJ2-7, with a possible D match to TRBD1 (6 bases). The length of the CDR3 is 13 residues. Trimming took off 5 bases at V and 2 bases at J, with 10 bases between the two ends. Per germline, CDR1 SEHNR and CDR2 FQNEAQ (reference sequence).

The chain combines TRBV6-5 with TRBJ1-2; TRBD1 aligns across 8 bases. Germline CDR1 reads MNHEY; CDR2 reads SVGAGI. The CDR3 contains 14 residues. V lost 2 bases, J lost 6 bases, and 5 bases stayed unmatched. CDR3 nucleotides: TGTGCCAGCAGTTACCTAGGACAGGGTGATGGCTACACCTTC. Translation gives CASSYLGQGDGYTF.